What follows is one T cell receptor (beta chain) and its context. The CDR3 covers 14 residues. Germline V gene data show CDR1 as LGHNA and CDR2 as YNFKEQ. V was clipped by 1 base and J by 9 bases, with 15 bases between them. As processed by the authors: From reference gene primer amplification, estimates of nucleated cell counts were derived. Data came from immunoSEQ multiplex PCR; TCRdb stores just in-frame clones and leaves some out. V and J calls and clone size are as listed in that table; D and trimming were resolved from the DNA. The sample consists of under 250,000 clones, 80% of them appearing once. The data are from a study of blood T cell repertoires in COVID-19. Turning to the study itself: Italy, Spain and the United States were the sources of the convalescent and acute COVID-19 samples. T cells, B-cell-depleted T cells, or PBMCs supplied cDNA or gDNA.

The chain recombines TRBV4-2 with TRBJ1-2, with a weak D call TRBD1 (5 bases). This clonotype was sampled from a human donor in a cohort sampled during active COVID-19. Sequencing input: peripheral blood. The CDR3 is CASSQGGGLSSYTF. As DNA, the CDR3 is TGTGCCAGCAGCCAAGGGGGGGGACTTTCGAGCTACACCTTC.